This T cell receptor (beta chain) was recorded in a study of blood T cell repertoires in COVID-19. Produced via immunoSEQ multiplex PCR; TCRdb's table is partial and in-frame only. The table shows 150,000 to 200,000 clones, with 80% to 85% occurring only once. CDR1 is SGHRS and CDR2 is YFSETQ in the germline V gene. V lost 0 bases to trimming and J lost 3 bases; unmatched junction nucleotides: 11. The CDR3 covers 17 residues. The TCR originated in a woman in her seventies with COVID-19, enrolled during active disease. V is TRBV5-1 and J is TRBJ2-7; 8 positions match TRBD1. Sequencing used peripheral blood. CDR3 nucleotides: TGCGCCAGCAGCTTGGGGCAGGGGGCGCAATACAACTACGAGCAGTACTTC. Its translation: CASSLGQGAQYNYEQYF.